The 13 T cell receptor beta chains below all came from one sample that was sequenced in a study of identical twins (dated by TCRdb to the mid-2010s). Library preparation was by 5' RACE. TCRdb lists the instrument as Illumina HiSeq 2000. TCRdb reran the public reads through fastp at Q25 and MiXCR, keeping productive beta chains. Rows are combined by CDR3 protein, so each entry shows the most common genes and DNA. For this sample the table gives about 220,000 distinct CDR3 sequences, of which 5% to 7% were detected only once. The ten largest clones add up to approximately 14% of the sample. This sample was also put to use in a study of T cells expressing NK-cell markers.

Sequencing was carried out using CD8+ T cells sorted from blood. The receptors were gathered from a woman under 30 in good health.

There are a few counts of this clonotype. J is TRBJ2-2 and V is TRBV30; 8 positions agree with TRBD1. Germline CDR1 and CDR2: GTSNPN and SVGIG (reference sequence). Trimming removed 1 base from V and 6 bases from J; junction bases left unmatched: 7. The length of the CDR3 is 15 residues. The CDR3: CAWSARTGRPGELFF. CDR3 sequence (DNA): TGTGCCTGGAGTGCCCGGACAGGGAGACCCGGGGAGCTGTTTTTT.

This clonotype showed up just a few times. CDR3 protein: CASSEWTDGELFF. CDR3 sequence (DNA): TGTGCCAGCAGCGAGTGGACAGACGGGGAGCTGTTTTTT. The chain carries TRBV9 and TRBJ2-2; D may be TRBD1 (6 bases). CDR3 length equals 13 residues. Per germline, CDR1 SGDLS and CDR2 YYNGEE. Deletions cut 3 bases from V and 7 bases from J, with 10 bases between.

There are a few counts of this clonotype. The chain has TRBV6-5 and TRBJ2-3; TRBD2 matches at 11 bases. The CDR3 is 16 amino acids. V was clipped by 0 bases and J by 4 bases; unmatched bases: 3. Per germline, CDR1 MNHEY and CDR2 SVGAGI. The CDR3 protein is CASSYSTSGTSDTQYF. CDR3 DNA: TGTGCCAGCAGTTACTCGACTAGCGGGACCTCAGATACGCAGTATTTT.

Many counts were recorded for this clonotype. Here the CDR3 reads CASSFPGTEHNEQFF. The DNA for the CDR3 is TGTGCCAGTAGTTTTCCCGGGACTGAGCACAATGAGCAGTTCTTC. The rearrangement uses TRBV19 and TRBJ2-1; D is perhaps TRBD2 (6 bases). Germline CDR1 LNHDA, CDR2 SQIVND (reference sequence). There are 15 residues in the CDR3. Trimming stripped 5 bases from V and 5 bases from J, with 16 bases between.

There are a few counts of this clonotype. This sequence joins TRBV5-5 and TRBJ2-3, with unresolved D. CDR3 length equals 15 residues. The V end was cut by 0 bases, the J end by 2 bases, with 10 bases between. Germline loops: CDR1 SGHKS, CDR2 YYEKEE (reference sequence). The CDR3 protein is CASSLAWVNTDTQYF. CDR3 nucleotides: TGTGCCAGCAGCTTGGCGTGGGTGAACACAGATACGCAGTATTTT.

Notes on this clonotype: The junction departs from germline at one end; a sequencing error may be responsible. The rearrangement joins TRBV12-3 or TRBV12-4 to TRBJ1-1; unclear D gene. This CDR3 comprises 12 residues. This CDR3 reads CASSLATGSYIW. Here the CDR3 DNA reads TGTGCCAGCAGTTTAGCTACGGGATCGTACATTTGG.

This clonotype has a handful of counts. V and J are TRBV19 and TRBJ2-3, with 9 bases that match TRBD2. Per germline, CDR1 LNHDA and CDR2 SQIVND (reference sequence). V lost 0 bases and J lost 3; bases outside the gene matches: 7. CDR3 length: 17 amino acids. CDR3 region: CASSIDSASGITDTQYF. CDR3 sequence (DNA): TGTGCCAGTAGTATAGATAGCGCTAGCGGGATTACAGATACGCAGTATTTT.

The chain links TRBV7-9 to TRBJ2-7; the D is unclear. The germline V and J ends were trimmed by 0 bases and 0 bases, with 12 bases remaining between them. Germline V gene data show CDR1 as SEHNR and CDR2 as FQNEAQ (reference sequence). The CDR3 is 16 amino acids. CDR3 sequence reads: CASSLAGTPSSYEQYF. The CDR3, as DNA: TGTGCCAGCAGCTTAGCCGGCACCCCGAGCTCCTACGAGCAGTACTTC.

This chain joins TRBV2 and TRBJ2-3; perhaps TRBD2 as D (5 bases). This CDR3 has 14 amino acids. V lost 6 bases and J 4 bases, leaving 14 bases between the germline ends. Germline CDR1 and CDR2: SNHLY and FYNNEI. The CDR3 DNA reads TGTGCCAGCAGGACCCCTGAGGGCCCAGATACGCAGTATTTT. Its translation: CASRTPEGPDTQYF.

The rearrangement links TRBV19 to TRBJ2-7, with 8 bases lining up with TRBD1. The CDR3 loop spans 14 amino acids. The V gene's germline CDR1 is LNHDA and CDR2 SQIVND (reference sequence). V lost 5 bases to trimming and J lost 6 bases; unmatched junction nucleotides: 9. The CDR3 reads CASSFGQGRSEQYF. The CDR3, as DNA: TGTGCCAGTAGTTTCGGACAGGGAAGGAGCGAGCAGTACTTC.

Ten or more counts support this clonotype. V usage is TRBV12-3 or TRBV12-4 and J usage is TRBJ2-7, with D perhaps matching TRBD1 or TRBD2 (5 bases each). This CDR3 region has 14 residues. The V and J ends lost 3 bases and 2 bases respectively, with 11 bases between them. CDR3 sequence: CASSFSMGAYEQYF. CDR3 sequence (DNA): TGTGCCAGCAGTTTTTCCATGGGGGCCTACGAGCAGTACTTC.

This clonotype was counted only a few times. The chain recombines TRBV7-6 with TRBJ2-1, with D possibly being TRBD1 (5 bases). The length of the CDR3 is 16 residues. Trimming pared 5 bases from V and 2 bases from J, leaving 16 bases between. Germline V CDR1 and CDR2: SGHVS, FNYEAQ. CDR3 in amino acids: CASSPEPGPPYNEQFF. The CDR3 bases are TGTGCCAGCAGCCCTGAACCAGGGCCCCCCTACAATGAGCAGTTCTTC.

The chain employs TRBV20-1 and TRBJ1-1; no definite D call. The CDR3 consists of 12 residues. Per germline, CDR1 DFQATT and CDR2 SNEGSKA (reference sequence). V dropped 5 bases and J dropped 8 bases, with 15 bases sitting between them. For the CDR3, the DNA is TGCAGTGCTGCCAGTCTCGACTGGGAAGCTTTCTTT. Encoded protein: CSAASLDWEAFF.